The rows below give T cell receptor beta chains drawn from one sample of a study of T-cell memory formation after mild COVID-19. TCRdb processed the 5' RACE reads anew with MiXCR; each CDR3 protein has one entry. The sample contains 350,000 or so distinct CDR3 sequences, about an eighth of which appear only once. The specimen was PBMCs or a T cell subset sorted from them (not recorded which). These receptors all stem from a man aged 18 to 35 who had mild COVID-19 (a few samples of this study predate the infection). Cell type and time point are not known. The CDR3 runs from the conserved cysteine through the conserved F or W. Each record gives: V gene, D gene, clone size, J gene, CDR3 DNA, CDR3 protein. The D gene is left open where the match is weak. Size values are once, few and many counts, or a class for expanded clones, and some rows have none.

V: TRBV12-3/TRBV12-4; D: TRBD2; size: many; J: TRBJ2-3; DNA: TGTGCCAGCAGTTCGGGACTAGCGGGGTCCACAGATACGCAGTATTTT; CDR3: CASSSGLAGSTDTQYF
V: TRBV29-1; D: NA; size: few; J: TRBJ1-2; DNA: TGCAGCGTTGAGGAGGGGGTCCGTGCCGGCTACACCTTC; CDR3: CSVEEGVRAGYTF
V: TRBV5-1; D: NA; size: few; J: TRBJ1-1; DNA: TGCGCCAGCAGCTTCCCAGGGGACACTGAAGCTTTCTTT; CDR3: CASSFPGDTEAFF
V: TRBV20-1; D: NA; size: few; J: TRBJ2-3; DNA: TGCAGTGCTCCGACCAAAACTAGCACAGATACGCAGTATTTT; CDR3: CSAPTKTSTDTQYF
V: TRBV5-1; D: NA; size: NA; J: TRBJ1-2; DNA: TGCGCCACCTCCCTGGGGGGTGACTATGGCTACACCTTC; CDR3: CATSLGGDYGYTF
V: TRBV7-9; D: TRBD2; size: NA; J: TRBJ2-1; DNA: TGTGCCAGCAGCTACCTGGGGACTAGCGGTAACAATGAGCAGTTCTTC; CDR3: CASSYLGTSGNNEQFF
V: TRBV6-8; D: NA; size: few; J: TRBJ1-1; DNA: TGTGCCAGCAGTTACTGTAGGCAGCTCGTGAACACTGAAGCTTTCTTT; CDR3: CASSYCRQLVNTEAFF
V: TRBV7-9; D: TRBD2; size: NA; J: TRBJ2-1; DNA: TGTGCCGTTCCTAGCGGGGCAGACTACAATGAGCAGTTCTTC; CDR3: CAVPSGADYNEQFF
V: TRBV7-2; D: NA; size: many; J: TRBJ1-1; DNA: TGTGCCAGCAGCCGATACGCCACTGAAGCTTTCTTT; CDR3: CASSRYATEAFF
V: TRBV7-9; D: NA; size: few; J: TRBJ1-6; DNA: TGTGCCAGCAGACAACAGGGAGAAAGGTCACCCCTCCACTTT; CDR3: CASRQQGERSPLHF
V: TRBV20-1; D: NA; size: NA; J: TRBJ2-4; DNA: TGCAGTGCTAGTGGAGGGGGGGCCAAAAACATTCAGTACTTC; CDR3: CSASGGGAKNIQYF
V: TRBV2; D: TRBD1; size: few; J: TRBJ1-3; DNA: TGTGCCGGACGAGCCGGGACAGGGGCTGGAAACACCATATATTTT; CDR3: CAGRAGTGAGNTIYF
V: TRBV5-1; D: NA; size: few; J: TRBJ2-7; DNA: TGCGCCAGCAGCTTGGAACTCGTACTCCACGAGCAGTACTTC; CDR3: CASSLELVLHEQYF
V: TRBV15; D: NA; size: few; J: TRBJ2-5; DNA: TGTGCCACCAGCAGAGATCGAGGATCGACACGGAAAGAGACCCAGTACTTC; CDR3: CATSRDRGSTRKETQYF
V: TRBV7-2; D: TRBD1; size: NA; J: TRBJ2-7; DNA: TGTGCCAGCAGCTTAGTCTGGGCGGGACAGGGGGCCTACGAGCAGTACTTC; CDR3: CASSLVWAGQGAYEQYF
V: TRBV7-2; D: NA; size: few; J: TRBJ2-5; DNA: TGTGCCTCGCAGGGGGGGGCCCTCAAGGGAGAGACCCAGTACTTC; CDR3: CASQGGALKGETQYF
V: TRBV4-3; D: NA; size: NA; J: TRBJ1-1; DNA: TGCGCCAGCAGCGAACGACAGTCCTCGGCGACTGAAGCTTTCTTT; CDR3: CASSERQSSATEAFF
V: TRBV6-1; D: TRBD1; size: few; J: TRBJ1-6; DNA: TGTGCCAGCAGTGAACTAGGACAGGGGCGGACACCCCTCCACTTT; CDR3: CASSELGQGRTPLHF
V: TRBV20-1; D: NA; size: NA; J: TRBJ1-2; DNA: TGCAGTGCTAGAGATCTTGGCAGTTCTGCTGGCTACACCTTC; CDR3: CSARDLGSSAGYTF
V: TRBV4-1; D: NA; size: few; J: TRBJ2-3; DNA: TGCGCCAGCAGCCAAAGATCAGGAGATACGCAGTATTTT; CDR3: CASSQRSGDTQYF
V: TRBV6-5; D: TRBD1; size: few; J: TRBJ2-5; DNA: TGTGCCAGCAGTTACTCAGTGACAGGGCGGGAGACCCAGTACTTC; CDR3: CASSYSVTGRETQYF
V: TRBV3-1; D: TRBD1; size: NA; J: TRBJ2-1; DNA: TGTGCCAGCAGCCACCCCGGGACAGGGCAGTTCTTC; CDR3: CASSHPGTGQFF
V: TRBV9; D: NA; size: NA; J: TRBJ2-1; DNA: TGTGCCAGCAGTCGGGGGGCCTCCAATGAGCAGTTCTTC; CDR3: CASSRGASNEQFF
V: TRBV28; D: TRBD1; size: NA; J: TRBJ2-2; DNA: TGTGCCAGCAGAACCGGGACAGGGGGATCCGGGGAGCTGTTTTTT; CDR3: CASRTGTGGSGELFF
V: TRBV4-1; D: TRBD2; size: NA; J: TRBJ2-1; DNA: TGCGCCAGCAGCCAAGCGAGGGCTAGCGGGGGAGGAGAGCAGTTCTTC; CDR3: CASSQARASGGGEQFF
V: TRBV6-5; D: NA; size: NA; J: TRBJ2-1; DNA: TGTGCCAGCGGCCCCGTGGACCCCAATGAGCAGTTCTTC; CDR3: CASGPVDPNEQFF
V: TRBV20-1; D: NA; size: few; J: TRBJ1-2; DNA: TGCAGTGCTTCTGGGGGGGGATCTAACTATGGCTACACCTTC; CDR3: CSASGGGSNYGYTF
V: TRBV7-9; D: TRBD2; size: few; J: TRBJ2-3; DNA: TGTGCCAGCAGTCGACCGGGACTAGCGGATACGCAGTATTTT; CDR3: CASSRPGLADTQYF
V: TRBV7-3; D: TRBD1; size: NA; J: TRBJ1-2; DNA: TGTGCCAGCAGCTTATCACAGGGGACGGGCTACACCTTC; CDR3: CASSLSQGTGYTF
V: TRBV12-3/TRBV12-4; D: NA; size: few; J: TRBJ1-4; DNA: TGTGCCAGCAGTTTAGCTGGATCCGAAAAACTGTTTTTT; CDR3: CASSLAGSEKLFF
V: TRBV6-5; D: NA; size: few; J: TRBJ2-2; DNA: TGTGCCAGCAGTTGGGGGCTTGCCGGGGAGCTGTTTTTT; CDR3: CASSWGLAGELFF